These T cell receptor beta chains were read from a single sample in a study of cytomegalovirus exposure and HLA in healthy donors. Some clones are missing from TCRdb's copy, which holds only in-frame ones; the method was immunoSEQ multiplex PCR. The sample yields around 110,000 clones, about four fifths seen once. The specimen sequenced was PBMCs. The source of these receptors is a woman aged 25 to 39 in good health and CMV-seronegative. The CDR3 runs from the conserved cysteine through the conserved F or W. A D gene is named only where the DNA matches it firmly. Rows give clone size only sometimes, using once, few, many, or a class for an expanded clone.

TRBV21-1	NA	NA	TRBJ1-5	CASSKVVEGADQPQHF	TGTGCCAGCAGCAAAGTCGTCGAGGGGGCGGATCAGCCCCAGCATTTT
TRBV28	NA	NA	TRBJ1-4	CASSPGTRTGLGLFF	TGTGCCAGCAGTCCTGGGACAAGGACTGGTTTGGGACTGTTTTTT
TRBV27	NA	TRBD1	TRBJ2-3	CASSLSTLTGASTDTQYF	TGTGCCAGCAGTTTATCAACCCTGACAGGGGCCAGCACAGATACGCAGTATTTT
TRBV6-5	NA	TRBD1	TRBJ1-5	CASSPSDRDHQPQHF	TGTGCCAGCAGCCCCTCTGACAGGGATCATCAGCCCCAGCATTTT
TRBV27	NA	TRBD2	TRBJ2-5	CASSLRTSGSRETQYF	TGTGCCAGCAGTTTAAGAACTAGCGGGAGTCGGGAGACCCAGTACTTC
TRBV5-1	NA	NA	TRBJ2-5	CASYRTQETQYF	TGCGCCAGTTACAGGACCCAAGAGACCCAGTACTTC
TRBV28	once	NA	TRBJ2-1	CASRLGRNEQFF	TGTGCCAGCAGACTAGGTCGCAATGAGCAGTTCTTC
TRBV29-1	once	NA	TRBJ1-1	CTTGGVTEAFF	TGCACCACTGGGGGGGTCACTGAAGCTTTCTTT
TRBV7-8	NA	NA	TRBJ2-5	CASSDQMQGEEETQYF	TGTGCCAGCAGCGATCAGATGCAGGGCGAGGAAGAGACCCAGTACTTC
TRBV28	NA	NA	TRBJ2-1	CASSPDTRYNEQFF	TGTGCCAGCAGTCCTGATACTCGCTACAATGAGCAGTTCTTC
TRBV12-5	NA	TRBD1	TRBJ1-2	CASGLAPPGQGADYGYTF	TGTGCTAGTGGTTTGGCACCCCCGGGACAGGGGGCCGACTATGGCTACACCTTC
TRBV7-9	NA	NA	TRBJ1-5	CASSFSPGGDQPQHF	TGTGCCAGCAGTTTCAGTCCAGGAGGCGATCAGCCCCAGCATTTT
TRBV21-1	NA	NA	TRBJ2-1	CASSKPRLGSGRHNEQFF	TGTGCCAGCAGCAAACCCCGACTAGGAAGCGGGAGACACAATGAGCAGTTCTTC
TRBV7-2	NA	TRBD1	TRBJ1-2	CASSLAPGTGFRGYTF	TGTGCCAGCAGCTTAGCGCCCGGGACAGGGTTCCGTGGCTACACCTTC
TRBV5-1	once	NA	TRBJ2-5	CASSFSGQETQYF	TGCGCCAGCAGCTTTTCGGGGCAAGAGACCCAGTACTTC
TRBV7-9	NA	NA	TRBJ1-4	CASSPPQDKLFF	TGTGCCAGCAGCCCCCCCCAGGATAAACTGTTTTTT